The clone carrying this T cell receptor beta chain has ten or more counts. Germline V gene lookup returns CDR1 PRHDT and CDR2 FYEKMQ (reference sequence). Trimming at V came to 5 bases and at J to 2 bases, leaving 7 bases not matched to a gene. The CDR3 extends over 16 amino acids. This specimen comes from a study of T cells in Graves' hyperthyroidism and ophthalmopathy. There were TCR beta CDR3 regions amplified from RNA transcripts. First-round RT-PCR targeting the TCR CDR3 was performed with the HTBI primer set. TCRdb itself ran the multiplex PCR reads through MiXCR, one entry per CDR3 protein. The sample lists 400,000 or so distinct CDR3 sequences; roughly 15% were seen once.

Sequencing input: blood. The chain joins TRBV13 to TRBJ2-3; 10 bases are shared with TRBD1. This sequence originates from a woman aged 60-75 years with Graves' ophthalmopathy. Here the CDR3 DNA reads TGTGCCAGCAGCAATTCTGACAGGGGGCTCACAGATACGCAGTATTTT. Its protein product is CASSNSDRGLTDTQYF.